Following are 23 T cell receptor beta chains from one sample sequenced in a study of CD8+CD57+ T cells in acquired aplastic anemia. Genomic DNA templated the TCR beta VDJ and CDR3 profiling. TCRdb recomputed calls from the reads with MiXCR, one row per CDR3 protein. The sample includes 35,000 to 45,000 distinct CDR3 sequences, roughly 77% of them seen just once. The sequenced sample was sorted CD4+, CD8+, or CD8+CD57+ T cells (not recorded which) from PBMCs. These receptors were obtained from a human donor in good health, serving as a control.

V usage is TRBV15 and J usage is TRBJ1-2; D is perhaps TRBD1 (5 bases). Trimming pared 1 base from V and 9 bases from J, leaving 15 bases between. This CDR3 is built from 14 residues. The germline V gene has CDR1 LNHNV and CDR2 YYDKDF (reference sequence). The CDR3 reads CATSRGRGGLSYTF. Here the CDR3 DNA reads TGTGCCACCAGCAGAGGCCGGGGGGGGTTAAGCTACACCTTC.

This chain connects TRBV19 to TRBJ1-3; no reliable D call. The CDR3 is made up of 14 amino acids. Trimming cost V 6 bases and J 0 bases, with 9 bases left between them. Germline values: CDR1 LNHDA, CDR2 SQIVND (reference sequence). As DNA, the CDR3 is TGTGCCAGTAGCCCGTTGGACTCTGGAAACACCATATATTTT. The encoded protein is CASSPLDSGNTIYF.

This chain joins TRBV20-1 and TRBJ1-2, with TRBD1 identical over 10 bases. CDR1 is DFQATT, CDR2 SNEGSKA, per germline (reference sequence). The CDR3 loop spans 15 amino acids. CDR3 DNA sequence: TGCAGCCCCAAATGGGGACAGGGGAGGGGCTATGGCTACACCTTC. It codes for CSPKWGQGRGYGYTF.

This chain links TRBV10-1 with TRBJ2-7, with D unresolved. Germline lookup yields CDR1 WNHNN and CDR2 SYGVQD (reference sequence). V lost 10 bases and J 3 bases, leaving 16 bases between the germline ends. The CDR3 extends over 13 amino acids. The CDR3 DNA reads as TGCGCCACCTCTGAGGCCGGACGCTACGAGCAGTACTTC. As protein: CATSEAGRYEQYF.

The J gene is TRBJ1-1, the V gene TRBV19, with TRBD1 identical over 10 bases. V lost 5 bases and J lost 6; bases outside the gene matches: 6. Germline V gives CDR1 LNHDA, CDR2 SQIVND (reference sequence). This CDR3 is built from 14 residues. CDR3 bases: TGTGCCAGTAGTCCTGGACAGGGGGGTTCTGAAGCTTTCTTT. As protein: CASSPGQGGSEAFF.

This clonotype was observed once. This chain links TRBV7-6 with TRBJ2-1, with TRBD2 matching over 7 bases. The CDR3 loop spans 14 amino acids. V shed 8 bases and J 0 bases; nucleotides not matched to a gene: 4. Germline CDR1 is SGHVS and CDR2 is FNYEAQ. The CDR3 DNA sequence: TGTGCCAGCGGGGGGGGTGGCTCCTACAATGAGCAGTTCTTC. Its translation: CASGGGGSYNEQFF.

J is TRBJ2-1 and V is TRBV11-2; D could derive from TRBD1 or TRBD2 (5 bases each). The CDR3 spans 14 residues. Trimming shortened V by 1 base and J by 7 bases, and 11 bases separated the two germline ends. From germline, CDR1 is SGHAT and CDR2 FQNNGV. The DNA of the CDR3 is TGTGCCAGCAGCTTAGGTCTTGGGGGTAATGAGCAGTTCTTC. Protein: CASSLGLGGNEQFF.

This sequence joins TRBV20-1 and TRBJ2-1, with D uncertain. CDR3 length equals 12 residues. V shed 4 bases and J shed 5 bases, with 9 bases lying between them. Germline values: CDR1 DFQATT, CDR2 SNEGSKA (reference sequence). The CDR3 nucleotides are TGCAGTGCTAAGGACGGAGACAATGAGCAGTTCTTC. Its translation is CSAKDGDNEQFF.

CDR3: CSAKGDHNSPLHF. The DNA of the CDR3 is TGCAGTGCTAAGGGGGATCATAATTCACCCCTCCACTTT. The V and J genes are TRBV20-1 and TRBJ1-6; TRBD1 might be the D (6 bases). CDR1 DFQATT and CDR2 SNEGSKA come from the germline V gene (reference sequence). V gave up 4 bases and J gave up 5 bases, with 9 bases separating them. The CDR3 totals 13 residues.

This sequence joins TRBV10-3 and TRBJ2-7; 8 positions agree with TRBD1. The trim removed 8 bases at V and 6 bases at J, leaving 3 bases unmatched. Per germline, CDR1 ENHRY and CDR2 SYGVKD. This CDR3 has 11 amino acids. In nucleotides, the CDR3 is TGTGCCATCGGGACAGGAGGCGAGCAGTACTTC. This gives the protein CAIGTGGEQYF.

The chain carries TRBV20-1 and TRBJ1-5; D not resolved. This CDR3 is built from 13 residues. Trimming removed 3 bases at V and 0 bases at J, with 6 bases between. CDR1 is DFQATT, CDR2 SNEGSKA, per germline (reference sequence). The CDR3 is CSASGSSNQPQHF. CDR3 nucleotides: TGCAGTGCTAGTGGGTCTAGCAATCAGCCCCAGCATTTT.

V is TRBV5-1 and J is TRBJ2-5; no clear D gene. Germline V CDR1 and CDR2: SGHRS, YFSETQ. Trimming shortened V by 2 bases and J by 4 bases, and 9 bases separated the two germline ends. This CDR3 spans 13 amino acids. CDR3 amino acids: CASSLRMGETQYF. The CDR3 DNA is TGCGCCAGCAGCTTAAGGATGGGAGAGACCCAGTACTTC. The variable domain in full, with the rest retrieved from reference TRBV5-1 and TRBJ2-5, is KAGVTQTPRYLIKTRGQQVTLSCSPISGHRSVSWYQQTPGQGLQFLFEYFSETQRNKGNFPGRFSGRQFSNSRSEMNVSTLELGDSALYLCASSLRMGETQYFGPGTRLLVL.

The table lists this clonotype with a count of one. The chain couples TRBV10-3 to TRBJ1-4, with D unclear. CDR1 and CDR2 from the germline V gene are ENHRY and SYGVKD. V lost 10 bases and J 10 bases, leaving 22 bases between the germline ends. The CDR3 has 14 residues. The CDR3 protein is CASSQDVGIAKLFF. The CDR3 coding sequence is TGTGCCAGCAGCCAAGATGTCGGGATAGCAAAACTGTTTTTT.

The chain links TRBV19 to TRBJ1-2, with D possibly being TRBD1 (5 bases). Trimming removed 5 bases from V and 3 bases from J, with 10 bases in between. The CDR3 runs to 13 residues. Germline CDR1 reads LNHDA; CDR2 reads SQIVND (reference sequence). The DNA of the CDR3 is TGTGCCAGTAGTCGGGGCAGGCACTATGGCTACACCTTC. It is translated as CASSRGRHYGYTF.

The gene calls are TRBV7-2 and TRBJ1-2; D uncertain. This CDR3 is 14 amino acids long. V was pared by 5 bases and J by 7 bases, with 17 bases between. The germline V gene encodes CDR1 SGHTA and CDR2 FQGNSA. The CDR3 loop is CASSPIATYAGYTF. The CDR3 bases are TGTGCCAGCAGCCCGATCGCGACCTACGCTGGCTACACCTTC.

This clonotype was counted only a few times. The chain couples TRBV24-1 to TRBJ1-6; unclear D gene. The V gene lost 4 bases and the J gene lost 6 bases, with 6 bases spanning the gap. CDR1 is KGHDR and CDR2 is SFDVKD in the germline V gene. This CDR3 region has 13 residues. The CDR3 bases are TGTGCCACCAGTGAGAGACCTAATTCACCCCTCCACTTT. Protein sequence: CATSERPNSPLHF.

DNA of the CDR3: TGTGCCAGCGGGGACGGCCCGTTACTCTGGCCCCAGCATTTT. It is translated as CASGDGPLLWPQHF. The rearrangement links TRBV2 to TRBJ1-5; possibly TRBD1 for D (5 bases). The V and J ends lost 8 bases and 9 bases respectively, with 20 bases between them. CDR1 and CDR2 (germline): SNHLY, FYNNEI. There are 14 residues in the CDR3.

This chain joins TRBV5-5 and TRBJ1-1; no clear D gene. Germline V gene lookup returns CDR1 SGHKS and CDR2 YYEKEE (reference sequence). Trimming cost V 0 bases and J 1 base, with 7 bases left between them. The CDR3 sequence is 14 residues long. As DNA, the CDR3 is TGTGCCAGCAGCTTGGCGCGGGCGAACACTGAAGCTTTCTTT. It yields the protein CASSLARANTEAFF.

This clonotype was seen once. The V gene is TRBV10-3, the J gene TRBJ2-7, with D maybe TRBD1 (6 bases). Germline values: CDR1 ENHRY, CDR2 SYGVKD. Trimming took off 11 bases at V and 5 bases at J, with 16 bases between the two ends. CDR3 length: 12 residues. The CDR3 sequence is CASKQGINEQYF. The CDR3 DNA sequence: TGTGCCTCAAAGCAGGGGATCAACGAGCAGTACTTC.

This rearrangement joins TRBV10-3 to TRBJ1-1, with D possibly matching TRBD1 (5 bases). V was cut by 8 bases and J by 5 bases, with 12 bases left in between. Per the germline V gene, CDR1 is ENHRY and CDR2 is SYGVKD. The CDR3 runs 12 residues. CDR3 in amino acids: CAIGMTATEAFF. DNA of the CDR3: TGTGCCATCGGAATGACAGCAACTGAAGCTTTCTTT.

A few counts support this clonotype. J is TRBJ1-6 and V is TRBV25-1; D is undetermined. Germline V lookup: CDR1 MGHDK, CDR2 SYGVNS. CDR3 size: 17 residues. V gave up 1 base and J gave up 7 bases, with 17 bases separating them. This CDR3 reads CASSEWQASGRNSPLHF. Here the CDR3 DNA reads TGTGCCAGCAGTGAATGGCAGGCTTCGGGTAGAAATTCACCCCTCCACTTT.

The CDR3 loop is CASSYWGQGDEQYF. The CDR3 DNA follows: TGTGCCAGCAGCTACTGGGGGCAGGGGGACGAGCAGTACTTC. This chain connects TRBV7-2 to TRBJ2-7, with 7 bases that match TRBD1. Trimming took 4 bases from V and 5 from J; bases not matched to a gene: 8. The germline gives CDR1 SGHTA, CDR2 FQGNSA. The CDR3 contains 14 residues.

This rearrangement joins TRBV2 to TRBJ2-1; tentatively, D is TRBD1 (6 bases). The germline CDR1 and CDR2 sequences are SNHLY and FYNNEI. Trimming pared 6 bases from V and 6 bases from J, leaving 15 bases between. The CDR3 loop spans 14 amino acids. CDR3 nucleotides: TGTGCCAGCAGCGGGACACCAGTCAGCAATGAGCAGTTCTTC. This sequence encodes CASSGTPVSNEQFF.